The 10 T cell receptor delta chains below all came from one sample that was sequenced in a study of gamma-delta T cells after stem cell transplantation. TCRdb re-called clones from the RT-PCR reads using CATT. The sample has thousands of delta-chain clones; under 30% are singletons. The specimen sequenced was gamma-delta T cells. These receptors were obtained from a human donor. It is not recorded whose cells these are; they may come from a transplant donor.

For this clone: Just one base apart from a much larger clone, this may be a read error. The chain links TRDV1 to TRDJ1; 12 nucleotides align to TRDD3. This CDR3 region has 20 residues. The germline gives CDR1 TSWWSYY, CDR2 QGS. Trimming cost V 1 base and J 2 bases; bases outside gene matches: 14. The CDR3 region has the DNA TGTGCTCTTGGGGAACCCGTTCCTACTTACTGGGGGATACAAACCGATAAACTCATCTTT. Translating it yields CALGEPVPTYWGIQTDKLIF.

The chain combines TRDV1 with TRDJ1; tentatively, D is TRDD3 (5 bases). The CDR3 sequence is 20 residues long. Trimming left V 1 base short and J 0 bases short, with 24 bases between. Germline assignment: CDR1 TSWWSYY and CDR2 QGS. CDR3 sequence (DNA): TGTGCTCTTGGGGAACCTGGCTCCCCCCCGAAACTGGTTTACACCGATAAACTCATCTTT. Translating gives CALGEPGSPPKLVYTDKLIF.

Notes on this clone: A far larger clone differs by one base, so this is likely a read error. The CDR3 loop is CALGEPRGRGINTDNLIF. The CDR3 DNA sequence: TGTGCTCTTGGGGAACCCAGAGGCAGAGGGATTAACACCGATAACCTCATCTTT. J is TRDJ1 and V is TRDV1; tentatively, D is TRDD3 (5 bases). This CDR3 comprises 18 residues. Germline CDR1 TSWWSYY, CDR2 QGS.

The J gene is TRDJ1, the V gene TRDV1; a possible D gene is TRDD3 (5 bases). The CDR3 contains 18 residues. Germline V gene lookup returns CDR1 TSWWSYY and CDR2 QGS. V shed 1 base and J shed 11 bases, with 29 bases lying between them. CDR3 protein: CALGEPRGRGINTDDLIF. For the CDR3, the DNA is TGTGCTCTTGGGGAACCCAGAGGCAGAGGGATTAACACCGATGACCTCATCTTT.

By share, this clone ranks as medium-sized. V is TRDV1 and J is TRDJ1; the match to TRDD3 covers 11 bases. V was clipped by 2 bases and J by 4 bases; unmatched bases: 12. The germline gives CDR1 TSWWSYY, CDR2 QGS. The CDR3 is 18 amino acids. CDR3 in amino acids: CALGEFSPWGIHGDKLIF. The CDR3 DNA follows: TGTGCTCTTGGGGAATTTTCCCCCTGGGGGATACACGGCGATAAACTCATCTTT.

Notes on this clone: Given a much more abundant clone one base away, this may be a read error. The same CDR3 is also encoded by other DNA sequences in this sample. This rearrangement joins TRDV2 to TRDJ3; TRDD3 matches at 10 bases. Germline assignment: CDR1 GEAIGNYY and CDR2 EKD. The CDR3 has 18 amino acids. The V gene end was trimmed by 3 bases and the J gene end by 0 bases; junction bases not matched to a gene: 4. The DNA of the CDR3 is TGTGCCTGTGACCTGCTGGGGGATAGCTCCTGGGACACCCGACAGATGTTTTTC. Its protein is CACDLLGDSSWDTRQMFF.

This clone qualifies as large. Distinct nucleotide sequences in the sample also encode this CDR3. The J gene is TRDJ1, the V gene TRDV2, with no clear D. V lost 2 bases and J lost 1, with 13 bases in between. The CDR3 consists of 15 residues. Germline loops: CDR1 GEAIGNYY, CDR2 EKD. The CDR3 DNA follows: TGTGCCTGTGACAAGGGCCTCTGGAGCACCGATAAACTCATCTTT. Translation: CACDKGLWSTDKLIF.

This clone is classed as large. The rearrangement uses TRDV2 and TRDJ3; 12 positions agree with TRDD3. The CDR3 has 21 residues. J lost 2 bases, V lost 2 bases, and 12 bases had no gene match. The germline V gene encodes CDR1 GEAIGNYY and CDR2 EKD. The CDR3 is CACDKASLGDTSPWDTRQMFF. As DNA, the CDR3 is TGTGCCTGTGACAAAGCCTCACTGGGGGATACTTCCCCCTGGGACACCCGACAGATGTTTTTC.

A word on this clone: A far larger clone is off by one base, so a read error is likely. This chain joins TRDV2 and TRDJ3; 11 bases agree with TRDD3. V was pared by 4 bases and J by 0 bases, with 16 bases of the junction left unmatched. The CDR3 consists of 22 residues. Germline CDR1 and CDR2: GEAIGNYY and EKD. The CDR3 sequence is CACDPMGDTALTPSWDTRQMFF. For the CDR3, the DNA is TGTGCCTGTGATCCAATGGGGGATACGGCCCTCACCCCCTCCTGGGACACCCGACAGATGTTTTTC.

Points on this clone: It is likely a read error: a sequence one base away is far more abundant. The CDR3: CAACAFRKSSLLGDTRQMFF. The CDR3 DNA reads TGTGCAGCATGCGCGTTTCGAAAGTCCTCTCTACTGGGGGACACCCGACAGATGTTTTTC. This chain links TRAV29/DV5 with TRDJ3, with D perhaps TRDD3 (5 bases). V was pared by 4 bases and J by 5 bases, with 28 bases between. From germline, CDR1 is NSMFDY and CDR2 ISSIKDK. The length of the CDR3 is 20 residues. Filled out from reference TRAV29/DV5 and TRDJ3, the complete variable domain reads DQQVKQNSPSLSVQEGRISILNCDYTNSMFDYFLWYKKYPAEGPTFLISISSIKDKNEDGRFTVFLNKSAKHLSLHIVPSQPGDSAVYFCAACAFRKSSLLGDTRQMFFGTGIKLFVEP.